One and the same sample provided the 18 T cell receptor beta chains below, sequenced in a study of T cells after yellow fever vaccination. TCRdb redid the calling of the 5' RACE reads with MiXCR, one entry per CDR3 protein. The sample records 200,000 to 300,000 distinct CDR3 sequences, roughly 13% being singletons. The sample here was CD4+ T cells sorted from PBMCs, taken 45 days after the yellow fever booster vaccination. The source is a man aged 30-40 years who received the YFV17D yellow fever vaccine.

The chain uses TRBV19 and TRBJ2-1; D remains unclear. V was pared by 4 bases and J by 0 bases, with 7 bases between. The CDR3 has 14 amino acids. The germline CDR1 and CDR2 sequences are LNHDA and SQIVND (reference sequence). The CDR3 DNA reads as TGTGCCAGTAGTAAGGGTAACTCCTACAATGAGCAGTTCTTC. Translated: CASSKGNSYNEQFF. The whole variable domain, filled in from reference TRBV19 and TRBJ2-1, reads DGGITQSPKYLFRKEGQNVTLSCEQNLNHDAMYWYRQDPGQGLRLIYYSQIVNDFQKGDIAEGYSVSREKKESFPLTVTSAQKNPTAFYLCASSKGNSYNEQFFGPGTRLTVL.

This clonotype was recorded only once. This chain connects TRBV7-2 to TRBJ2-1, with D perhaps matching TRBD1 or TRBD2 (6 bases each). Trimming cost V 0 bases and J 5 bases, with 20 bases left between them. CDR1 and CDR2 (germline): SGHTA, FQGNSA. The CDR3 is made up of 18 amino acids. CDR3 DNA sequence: TGTGCCAGCAGCTTAGCGAGAACTAGCTGGGGGCTTGACAATGAGCAGTTCTTC. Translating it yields CASSLARTSWGLDNEQFF.

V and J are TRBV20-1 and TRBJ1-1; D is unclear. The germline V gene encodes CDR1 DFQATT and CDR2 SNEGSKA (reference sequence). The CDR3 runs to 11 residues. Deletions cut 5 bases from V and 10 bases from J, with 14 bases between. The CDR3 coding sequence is TGCAGTGCTGACGGACGTCTTGGAGCTTTCTTT. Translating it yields CSADGRLGAFF.

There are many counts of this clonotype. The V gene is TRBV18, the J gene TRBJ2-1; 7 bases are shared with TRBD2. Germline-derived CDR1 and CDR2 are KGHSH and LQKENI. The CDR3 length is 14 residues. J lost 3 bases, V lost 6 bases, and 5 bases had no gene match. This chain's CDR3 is CASSPPSGYNEQFF. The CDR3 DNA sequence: TGTGCCAGCTCGCCCCCTAGCGGCTACAATGAGCAGTTCTTC.

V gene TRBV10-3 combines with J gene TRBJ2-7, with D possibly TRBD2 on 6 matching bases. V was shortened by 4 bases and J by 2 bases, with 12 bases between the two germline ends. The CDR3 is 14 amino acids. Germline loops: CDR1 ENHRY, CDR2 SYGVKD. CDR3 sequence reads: CAISVGDSTYEQYF. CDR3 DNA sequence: TGTGCCATCAGTGTCGGGGACTCAACCTACGAGCAGTACTTC.

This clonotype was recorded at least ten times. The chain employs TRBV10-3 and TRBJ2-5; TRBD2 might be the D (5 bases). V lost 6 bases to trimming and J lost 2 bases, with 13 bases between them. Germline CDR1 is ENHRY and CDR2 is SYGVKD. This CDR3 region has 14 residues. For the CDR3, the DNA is TGTGCCATCAGGGGTAGCGTCTCTCAAGAGACCCAGTACTTC. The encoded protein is CAIRGSVSQETQYF.

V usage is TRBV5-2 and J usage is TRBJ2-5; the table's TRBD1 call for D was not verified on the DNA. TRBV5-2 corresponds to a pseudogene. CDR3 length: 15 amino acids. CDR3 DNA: TGTGCCAGGGGTCCAGGGGTGGGACGACAAGAGACCCAGTACTTC. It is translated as CARGPGVGRQETQYF.

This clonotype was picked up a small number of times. The CDR3 is CASSQPLANEQFF. The CDR3 coding sequence is TGTGCCAGCAGCCAACCCCTAGCCAATGAGCAGTTCTTC. This chain links TRBV3-1 with TRBJ2-1; D might be TRBD2 (5 bases). V lost 2 bases to trimming and J lost 6 bases, with 8 bases between them. Germline V gene sequence: CDR1 LGHDT, CDR2 YNNKEL (reference sequence). The CDR3 covers 13 residues.

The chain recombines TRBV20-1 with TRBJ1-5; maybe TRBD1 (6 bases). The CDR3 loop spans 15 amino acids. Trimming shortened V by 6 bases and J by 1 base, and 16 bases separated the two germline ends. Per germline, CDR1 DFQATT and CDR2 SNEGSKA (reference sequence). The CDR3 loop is CSAAIGQSSNQPQHF. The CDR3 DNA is TGCAGTGCGGCGATAGGACAGAGCAGCAATCAGCCCCAGCATTTT.

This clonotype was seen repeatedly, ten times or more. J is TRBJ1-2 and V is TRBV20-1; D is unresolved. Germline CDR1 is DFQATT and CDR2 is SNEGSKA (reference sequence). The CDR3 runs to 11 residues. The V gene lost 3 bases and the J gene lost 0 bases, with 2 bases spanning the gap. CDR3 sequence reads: CSASPNYGYTF. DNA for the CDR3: TGCAGTGCTAGTCCTAACTATGGCTACACCTTC.

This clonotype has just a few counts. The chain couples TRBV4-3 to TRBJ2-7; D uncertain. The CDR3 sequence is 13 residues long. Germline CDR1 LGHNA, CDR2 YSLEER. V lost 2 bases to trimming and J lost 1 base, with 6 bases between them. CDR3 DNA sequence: TGCGCCAGCAGCCAAAAACAGTCCTACGAGCAGTACTTC. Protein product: CASSQKQSYEQYF.

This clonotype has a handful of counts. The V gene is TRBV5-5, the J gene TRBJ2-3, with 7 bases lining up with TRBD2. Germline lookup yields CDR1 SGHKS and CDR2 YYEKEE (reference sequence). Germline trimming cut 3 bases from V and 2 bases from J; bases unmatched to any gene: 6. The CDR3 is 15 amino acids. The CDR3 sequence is CASSSFGGNTDTQYF. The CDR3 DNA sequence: TGTGCCAGCAGCTCTTTCGGGGGGAACACAGATACGCAGTATTTT.

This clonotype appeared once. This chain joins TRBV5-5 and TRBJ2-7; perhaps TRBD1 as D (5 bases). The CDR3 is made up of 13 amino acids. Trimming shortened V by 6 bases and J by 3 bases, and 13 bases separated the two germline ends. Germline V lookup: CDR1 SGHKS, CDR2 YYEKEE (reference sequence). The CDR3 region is CASIDRTRYEQYF. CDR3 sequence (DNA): TGTGCCAGCATTGACAGAACTCGCTACGAGCAGTACTTC. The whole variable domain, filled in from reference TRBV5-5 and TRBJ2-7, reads DAGVTQSPTHLIKTRGQQVTLRCSPISGHKSVSWYQQVLGQGPQFIFQYYEKEERGRGNFPDRFSARQFPNYSSELNVNALLLGDSALYLCASIDRTRYEQYFGPGTRLTVT.

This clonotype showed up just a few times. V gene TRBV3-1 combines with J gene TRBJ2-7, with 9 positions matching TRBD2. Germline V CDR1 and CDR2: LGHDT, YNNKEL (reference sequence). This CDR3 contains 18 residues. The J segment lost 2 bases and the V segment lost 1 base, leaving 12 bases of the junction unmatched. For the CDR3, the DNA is TGTGCCAGCAGCCAAGTCGGGGGAACTAGCGGGTTTACCTACGAGCAGTACTTC. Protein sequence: CASSQVGGTSGFTYEQYF.

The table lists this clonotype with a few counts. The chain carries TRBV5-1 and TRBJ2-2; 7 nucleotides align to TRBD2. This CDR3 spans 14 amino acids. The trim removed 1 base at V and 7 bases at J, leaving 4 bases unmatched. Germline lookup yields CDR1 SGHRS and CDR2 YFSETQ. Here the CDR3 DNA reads TGCGCCAGCAGCTTGCCTAGCGGAAGCGGGGAGCTGTTTTTT. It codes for CASSLPSGSGELFF.

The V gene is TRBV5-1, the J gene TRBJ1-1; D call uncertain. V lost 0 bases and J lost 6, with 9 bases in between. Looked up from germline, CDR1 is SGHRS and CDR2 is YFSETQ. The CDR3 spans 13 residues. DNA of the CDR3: TGCGCCAGCAGCTTGGGGGGTCAGGCTGAAGCTTTCTTT. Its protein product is CASSLGGQAEAFF.

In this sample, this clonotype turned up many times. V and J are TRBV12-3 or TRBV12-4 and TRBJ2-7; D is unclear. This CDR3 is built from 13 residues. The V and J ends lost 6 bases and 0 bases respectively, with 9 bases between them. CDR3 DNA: TGTGCCAGCAGACCGGCCAGCTCCTACGAGCAGTACTTC. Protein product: CASRPASSYEQYF.

In DNA form, the CDR3 reads TGTGCCAGCAGTTTCTCTCCAAGGAGCTACGAGCAGTACTTC. It codes for CASSFSPRSYEQYF. The V call is TRBV27, the J call TRBJ2-7; no clear D gene. The V end was cut by 3 bases, the J end by 3 bases, with 12 bases between. The length of the CDR3 is 14 residues. CDR1 and CDR2 from the germline V gene are MNHEY and SMNVEV (reference sequence).